Shown below are 10 T cell receptor beta chains from a single sample sequenced in a study of preoperative IRX-2 immunotherapy in early breast cancer. Described treatment: preoperative locoregional IRX-2 cytokine immunotherapy. Clones were sequenced by immunoSEQ multiplex PCR, and TCRdb holds only the in-frame ones, with some missing. The sample holds tens of thousands of clones, 85% to 90% seen once. This sample was gathered from a patient treated with IRX-2 immunotherapy. These receptors originate from a human donor with breast cancer.

V is TRBV10-3 and J is TRBJ2-7, with TRBD1 matching 8 bases. Germline values: CDR1 ENHRY, CDR2 SYGVKD. Trimming at V came to 4 bases and at J to 12 bases, leaving 8 bases not matched to a gene. This CDR3 has 12 residues. This CDR3 is CAISAGTGLAYF. The CDR3 DNA reads TGTGCCATCAGTGCAGGGACAGGCTTGGCGTACTTC.

This clone was seen just once. The rearrangement joins TRBV9 to TRBJ1-4; 7 bases match TRBD1. The CDR3 spans 16 residues. J lost 1 base, V lost 4 bases, and 7 bases had no gene match. Germline V CDR1 and CDR2: SGDLS, YYNGEE. The CDR3 nucleotides are TGTGCCAGCAGCAACAGGGGCCAATTAACTAATGAAAAACTGTTTTTT. Translation gives CASSNRGQLTNEKLFF.

The V and J genes are TRBV10-2 and TRBJ1-6, with a weak D call TRBD1 (5 bases). The CDR3 extends over 13 amino acids. The V gene lost 6 bases and the J gene lost 8 bases, with 11 bases spanning the gap. Germline loops: CDR1 WSHSY, CDR2 SAAADI. The CDR3 DNA is TGCGCCAGCAGGTCAGGGAGAGATTCACCCCTCCACTTT. As protein: CASRSGRDSPLHF.

The chain combines TRBV10-3 with TRBJ2-7, with 10 positions matching TRBD2. Trimming at V came to 10 bases and at J to 4 bases, leaving 4 bases not matched to a gene. Germline V CDR1 and CDR2: ENHRY, SYGVKD. This CDR3 has 12 amino acids. The CDR3 DNA follows: TGTGCCACGTGGACTAGCGGATACGAGCAGTACTTC. This encodes CATWTSGYEQYF.

The J gene is TRBJ1-3, the V gene TRBV18; TRBD1 aligns across 7 bases. CDR3 size: 15 residues. V shed 4 bases and J 0 bases; nucleotides not matched to a gene: 3. From germline, CDR1 is KGHSH and CDR2 LQKENI. CDR3 loop: CASSLDRASGNTIYF. CDR3 bases: TGTGCCAGCTCACTTGACAGGGCCTCTGGAAACACCATATATTTT.

The chain combines TRBV7-2 with TRBJ1-6; the D is unclear. V dropped 1 base and J dropped 10 bases, with 14 bases sitting between them. The CDR3 loop spans 15 amino acids. Germline V gene lookup returns CDR1 SGHTA and CDR2 FQGNSA. The CDR3 here is CASSLGQVGPSPLHF. CDR3 nucleotide sequence: TGTGCCAGCAGCTTAGGCCAGGTCGGACCCTCACCCCTCCACTTT.

V is TRBV4-3 and J is TRBJ1-2; D is unclear. Germline values: CDR1 LGHNA, CDR2 YSLEER. The CDR3 covers 12 residues. V lost 1 base to trimming and J lost 8 bases, with 8 bases between them. The CDR3 region is CASSQASRGYTF. CDR3 in DNA: TGCGCCAGCAGCCAAGCGAGTAGGGGCTACACCTTC.

The CDR3 bases are TGTGCCAGCAGTTCGGGACAGCACTACACCTTC. Translating gives CASSSGQHYTF. The chain combines TRBV6-6 with TRBJ1-2; 7 bases align to TRBD1. CDR3 length equals 11 residues. CDR1 is MNHNY and CDR2 is SVGAGI in the germline V gene (reference sequence). V trimming: 4 bases; J trimming: 10 bases; junction bases outside the gene matches: 3.

The chain joins TRBV7-6 to TRBJ2-1; a weak D match, TRBD2 (6 bases). The V gene's germline CDR1 is SGHVS and CDR2 FNYEAQ. The CDR3 contains 15 residues. V lost 5 bases and J 6 bases, leaving 17 bases between the germline ends. This chain's CDR3 is CASSPTPGVANEQFF. CDR3 sequence (DNA): TGTGCCAGCAGCCCCACACCGGGGGTGGCCAATGAGCAGTTCTTC.

This clone has a single count. The chain uses TRBV5-1 and TRBJ2-7; D is possibly TRBD2 (7 bases). The V end was cut by 0 bases, the J end by 0 bases, with 13 bases between. The CDR3 runs to 16 residues. The germline V gene encodes CDR1 SGHRS and CDR2 YFSETQ. This chain's CDR3 is CASSLALGGGSYEQYF. CDR3 DNA: TGCGCCAGCAGCTTGGCCTTGGGAGGGGGCTCCTACGAGCAGTACTTC.